A single sample is the source of the 11 T cell receptor beta chains below, sequenced in a study of blood T cell repertoires in COVID-19. TCRdb's table, derived via immunoSEQ multiplex PCR, lists solely in-frame clones and lacks some. Of some 270,000 clones in the sample, 75% to 90% are singletons; the top ten hold 1.7%. Sequencing used PBMCs or T cells enriched from blood (not recorded which). Receptor source: a woman aged 40-49 years who had recovered from COVID-19.

This clone was counted only a few times. The chain couples TRBV30 to TRBJ2-1, with TRBD1 matching 7 bases. The CDR3 extends over 14 amino acids. The germline V gene encodes CDR1 GTSNPN and CDR2 SVGIG (reference sequence). The V segment lost 1 base and the J segment 8 bases; nucleotides outside the gene matches: 8. The CDR3 DNA sequence: TGTGCCTGGAGTGAAGGAAGGGGGCAGCATGAGCAGTTCTTC. It yields the protein CAWSEGRGQHEQFF.

This sequence joins TRBV6-5 and TRBJ2-1, with D perhaps TRBD1 (5 bases). CDR1 and CDR2 from the germline V gene are MNHEY and SVGAGI. The CDR3 length is 15 residues. V gave up 6 bases and J gave up 0 bases, with 12 bases separating them. CDR3 in amino acids: CASRRVDSSYNEQFF. The DNA for the CDR3 is TGTGCCAGCAGAAGGGTTGACAGCTCCTACAATGAGCAGTTCTTC.

V usage is TRBV21-1 and J usage is TRBJ2-1; the D call in the table, TRBD1, was not verified against the DNA. TRBV21-1 is a pseudogene. The CDR3 loop spans 13 amino acids. In nucleotides, the CDR3 is TGTGCCAGCAGCAAAAAACAGATCAATGAGCAGTTCTTC. It is translated as CASSKKQINEQFF.

V and J are TRBV18 and TRBJ2-3; tentative D call: TRBD2 (5 bases). Germline V CDR1 and CDR2: KGHSH, LQKENI. The CDR3 covers 14 residues. V lost 0 bases and J 5 bases, leaving 9 bases between the germline ends. The CDR3 DNA reads as TGTGCCAGCTCACCACCGGGAGTGGGAGATACGCAGTATTTT. Translation gives CASSPPGVGDTQYF.

The chain is built from TRBV6-5 and TRBJ1-6; TRBD1 agrees at 7 bases. The CDR3 loop spans 15 amino acids. Germline V lookup: CDR1 MNHEY, CDR2 SVGAGI. The trim removed 4 bases at V and 6 bases at J, leaving 6 bases unmatched. The CDR3 nucleotides read TGTGCCAGCAGTTTAACCGCAGGGGGTAATTCACCCCTCCACTTT. It yields the protein CASSLTAGGNSPLHF.

J is TRBJ2-1 and V is TRBV7-3; TRBD2 might be the D (6 bases). The germline gives CDR1 SGHTA, CDR2 FQGTGA. V shed 2 bases and J shed 10 bases, with 12 bases lying between them. CDR3 length equals 13 residues. As DNA, the CDR3 is TGTGCCAGCAGCTTAGGAGGGTTACGGGAGCAGTTCTTC. Encoded protein: CASSLGGLREQFF.

The genes are TRBV3-1 (or the pseudogene TRBV3-2) and TRBJ1-1; 7 bases map to TRBD1. V gave up 6 bases and J gave up 8 bases; unmatched junction bases: 15. This CDR3 region has 15 residues. Looked up from germline, CDR1 is LGHDT and CDR2 is YNNKEL (reference sequence). This chain's CDR3 is CASSLGHGGGREAFF. In nucleotides, the CDR3 is TGTGCCAGCAGTCTCGGGCACGGAGGGGGCCGGGAAGCTTTCTTT.

The V and J genes are TRBV5-1 and TRBJ2-7, with a weak D call TRBD1 (6 bases). V gave up 0 bases and J gave up 3 bases, with 13 bases separating them. Germline CDR1 is SGHRS and CDR2 is YFSETQ. The CDR3 sequence is 15 residues long. CDR3 in amino acids: CASSLEPGVYYEQYF. CDR3 in DNA: TGCGCCAGCAGCTTGGAGCCAGGGGTCTACTACGAGCAGTACTTC.

This clone was observed a single time. The rearrangement links TRBV27 to TRBJ2-2; D perhaps matches TRBD1 (6 bases). The germline CDR1 and CDR2 sequences are MNHEY and SMNVEV (reference sequence). V lost 2 bases to trimming and J lost 0 bases, with 13 bases between them. The CDR3 totals 17 residues. The CDR3 sequence: CASSLPGAHPNTGELFF. CDR3 in DNA: TGTGCCAGCAGTTTACCAGGGGCGCACCCGAACACCGGGGAGCTGTTTTTT.

CDR3 sequence (DNA): TGTGCCAGCAGTTTCAGGGATCAGTCTTACAATGAGCAGTTCTTC. Amino acid sequence: CASSFRDQSYNEQFF. The chain links TRBV27 to TRBJ2-1; TRBD1 is a possible D gene (5 bases). The V gene's germline CDR1 is MNHEY and CDR2 SMNVEV (reference sequence). This CDR3 is 15 amino acids long. V lost 3 bases to trimming and J lost 4 bases, with 13 bases between them.

CDR3 region: CASSSNRGPNTEAFF. The CDR3 DNA reads as TGTGCCAGCAGCTCGAACAGGGGGCCGAACACTGAAGCTTTCTTT. The chain has TRBV6-2 or TRBV6-3 and TRBJ1-1, with 9 bases identical to TRBD1. This CDR3 is 15 amino acids long. Germline values: CDR1 MNHEY, CDR2 SVGEGT. J was trimmed by 1 base and V by 6 bases; bases with no gene match: 6.